The 27 T cell receptor beta chains listed next were all sequenced from one sample in a study of OX40 agonist ivuxolimab in advanced cancers. The table came from immunoSEQ multiplex PCR; TCRdb's copy has only in-frame clones and leaves some out. The sample has roughly 56,000 clones, about 88% seen once. The sequencing here drew on CD4+ or CD8+ T cells sorted from blood, taken in a trial of the OX40 agonist ivuxolimab. Every receptor here comes from an adult with an advanced solid tumor such as melanoma, head and neck, liver or kidney cancer.

The chain combines TRBV19 with TRBJ1-5; D gene ambiguous. CDR1 and CDR2 (germline): LNHDA, SQIVND (reference sequence). This CDR3 has 13 residues. Trimming took off 3 bases at V and 4 bases at J, with 7 bases between the two ends. The CDR3 spells CASSMDTNQPQHF. In DNA, the CDR3 is TGTGCCAGTAGTATGGATACTAATCAGCCCCAGCATTTT.

This rearrangement joins TRBV4-3 to TRBJ2-7; the D is unclear. Trimming shortened V by 0 bases and J by 0 bases, and 9 bases separated the two germline ends. Germline-derived CDR1 and CDR2 are LGHNA and YSLEER. The CDR3 extends over 15 amino acids. Written as DNA, the CDR3 is TGCGCCAGCAGCCAAGATTCGACTCCCTCCTACGAGCAGTACTTC. Its translation: CASSQDSTPSYEQYF.

The chain uses TRBV7-3 and TRBJ2-1; the match to TRBD2 covers 14 bases. The germline CDR1 and CDR2 sequences are SGHTA and FQGTGA. V was clipped by 5 bases and J by 9 bases; unmatched bases: 6. The CDR3 is made up of 15 amino acids. CDR3 nucleotides: TGTGCCAGCAGCCATGGGACTAGCGGGAGTAGTGAGCAGTTCTTC. This codes for CASSHGTSGSSEQFF.

The rearrangement joins TRBV9 to TRBJ2-7; D may be TRBD1 or TRBD2 (5 bases each). The CDR3 contains 12 residues. Trimming took off 5 bases at V and 5 bases at J, with 11 bases between the two ends. CDR1 and CDR2 (germline): SGDLS, YYNGEE. Written as DNA, the CDR3 is TGTGCCAGCAGAGGGGTCGGGGACGAGCAGTACTTC. Residues: CASRGVGDEQYF.

The chain has TRBV7-9 and TRBJ2-1; D ambiguous. CDR3 length: 16 amino acids. The ends were cut back, 7 bases at V and 2 bases at J, with 18 bases in the middle. Germline CDR1 SEHNR, CDR2 FQNEAQ (reference sequence). The chain's CDR3 is CASNRGATSAYNEQFF. CDR3 sequence (DNA): TGTGCCAGCAACCGAGGAGCCACCTCTGCCTACAATGAGCAGTTCTTC.

The chain is built from TRBV2 and TRBJ1-1, with D unclear. V was shortened by 2 bases and J by 1 base, with 5 bases between the two germline ends. The CDR3 consists of 13 residues. Germline V CDR1 and CDR2: SNHLY, FYNNEI. CDR3 DNA: TGTGCCAGCAGTGAATACGCGAACACTGAAGCTTTCTTT. This codes for CASSEYANTEAFF.

In nucleotides, the CDR3 is TGTGCCAGCAGTCCTATGGGGAGCTCCTACGAGCAGTACTTC. Residues: CASSPMGSSYEQYF. V gene TRBV2 combines with J gene TRBJ2-7, with a weak D call TRBD2 (5 bases). The CDR3 has 14 residues. V was cut by 5 bases and J by 0 bases, with 11 bases left in between. Germline V gene sequence: CDR1 SNHLY, CDR2 FYNNEI.

The V and J genes are TRBV19 and TRBJ1-5; D is possibly TRBD1 (6 bases). The V and J ends lost 5 bases and 3 bases respectively, with 11 bases between them. Germline values: CDR1 LNHDA, CDR2 SQIVND (reference sequence). There are 14 residues in the CDR3. Here the CDR3 reads CASSWGADNQPQHF. CDR3 DNA sequence: TGTGCCAGTAGTTGGGGGGCAGACAATCAGCCCCAGCATTTT.

The rearrangement joins TRBV18 to TRBJ2-3; 9 nucleotides line up with TRBD2. V lost 0 bases to trimming and J lost 2 bases; unmatched junction nucleotides: 3. Germline V gene sequence: CDR1 KGHSH, CDR2 LQKENI. The CDR3 is 16 residues long. CDR3 region: CASSPPVAGVTDTQYF. DNA of the CDR3: TGTGCCAGCTCACCACCGGTAGCGGGAGTCACAGATACGCAGTATTTT. Drawing the rest from reference TRBV18 and TRBJ2-3, the complete variable domain is NAGVMQNPRHLVRRRGQEARLRCSPMKGHSHVYWYRQLPEEGLKFMVYLQKENIIDESGMPKERFSAEFPKEGPSILRIQQVVRGDSAAYFCASSPPVAGVTDTQYFGPGTRLTVL.

J is TRBJ2-5 and V is TRBV15; 12 nucleotides align to TRBD2. The CDR3 covers 16 residues. V was clipped by 3 bases and J by 5 bases; unmatched bases: 7. In germline, CDR1 is LNHNV, CDR2 YYDKDF (reference sequence). In nucleotides, the CDR3 is TGTGCCACCAGCAGCCGGACTAGCGGGATTCTGGAGACCCAGTACTTC. This translates into CATSSRTSGILETQYF.

This clone has a handful of counts. The chain uses TRBV7-6 and TRBJ2-3; the D gene is possibly TRBD2 (6 bases). V lost 1 base and J 3 bases, leaving 8 bases between the germline ends. The CDR3 extends over 14 amino acids. Germline assignment: CDR1 SGHVS and CDR2 FNYEAQ. In DNA form, the CDR3 reads TGTGCCAGCAGCTTAGTGGGGACTACAGATACGCAGTATTTT. Its protein is CASSLVGTTDTQYF.

This clone was seen a single time. The gene calls are TRBV28 and TRBJ2-1, with D perhaps TRBD1 or TRBD2 (5 bases each). The CDR3 length is 13 residues. V shed 6 bases and J shed 7 bases, with 13 bases lying between them. Germline loops: CDR1 MDHEN, CDR2 SYDVKM. CDR3 DNA: TGTGCCAGCAGCTACGGGGCCGGGAATGAGCAGTTCTTC. Amino acid sequence: CASSYGAGNEQFF.

V gene TRBV6-1 combines with J gene TRBJ1-1; TRBD1 matches 10 bases. V lost 4 bases, J lost 11 bases, and 13 bases stayed unmatched. Germline assignment: CDR1 MNHNS and CDR2 SASEGT. CDR3 size: 15 residues. DNA of the CDR3: TGTGCCAGCAGTGGCCGGGACAGGGGAGATGTCGGGGCTTTCTTT. Protein: CASSGRDRGDVGAFF.

This chain joins TRBV4-1 and TRBJ2-3; weak D call: TRBD2 (5 bases). The length of the CDR3 is 17 residues. V was clipped by 3 bases and J by 1 base, with 17 bases between them. The germline V gene has CDR1 MGHRA and CDR2 YSYEKL. Here the CDR3 reads CASSQREFQEGTDTQYF. CDR3 sequence (DNA): TGCGCCAGCAGCCAGAGGGAGTTCCAAGAGGGCACAGATACGCAGTATTTT.

The rearrangement uses TRBV14 and TRBJ2-7, with no clear D. V lost 3 bases, J lost 2 bases, and 11 bases lay in between. The germline gives CDR1 SGHDN, CDR2 FVKESK. This CDR3 comprises 14 residues. CDR3 sequence: CASSHDLNPYEQYF. The CDR3 bases are TGTGCCAGCAGCCACGACCTCAACCCCTACGAGCAGTACTTC. Combining the CDR3 with reference TRBV14 and TRBJ2-7 gives the whole variable domain EAGVTQFPSHSVIEKGQTVTLRCDPISGHDNLYWYRRVMGKEIKFLLHFVKESKQDESGMPNNRFLAERTGGTYSTLKVQPAELEDSGVYFCASSHDLNPYEQYFGPGTRLTVT.

The sample holds one count of this clone. The V call is TRBV5-6, the J call TRBJ2-1, with D perhaps TRBD2 (6 bases). CDR1 is SGHDT and CDR2 is YYEEEE in the germline V gene. The CDR3 length is 17 residues. V was trimmed by 5 bases and J by 6 bases, leaving 24 bases between them. The CDR3 DNA follows: TGTGCCAGCAGTTATTGGGGGGTTGCCCTAAGCGGCAATGAGCAGTTCTTC. Translating it yields CASSYWGVALSGNEQFF.

The rearrangement joins TRBV14 to TRBJ2-5; D gene unclear. This CDR3 is built from 17 residues. Deletions cut 0 bases from V and 0 bases from J, with 14 bases between. In germline, CDR1 is SGHDN, CDR2 FVKESK. Here the CDR3 reads CASSQDYWGTDQETQYF. The CDR3 DNA follows: TGTGCCAGCAGCCAAGATTATTGGGGAACCGACCAAGAGACCCAGTACTTC.

The genes are TRBV28 and TRBJ2-7; D possibly uses TRBD1 or TRBD2 (6 bases each). Deletions cut 3 bases from V and 5 bases from J, with 17 bases between. The germline gives CDR1 MDHEN, CDR2 SYDVKM. CDR3 length: 15 residues. The CDR3 DNA sequence: TGTGCCAGCAGTTTGTTAGGGGGGATAGGCCACGAGCAGTACTTC. Protein: CASSLLGGIGHEQYF.

This chain uses TRBV4-3 with TRBJ2-7; 10 bases align to TRBD1. The CDR3 totals 14 residues. The V gene's germline CDR1 is LGHNA and CDR2 YSLEER. The ends lost 4 bases at V and 4 bases at J; junction bases unmatched: 4. Here the CDR3 reads CASSPGQGVYEQYF. The CDR3 region has the DNA TGCGCCAGCAGCCCAGGACAGGGGGTTTACGAGCAGTACTTC.

The chain employs TRBV2 and TRBJ2-3; TRBD2 is a possible D gene (6 bases). This CDR3 has 14 amino acids. Germline CDR1 is SNHLY and CDR2 is FYNNEI. The ends were cut back, 5 bases at V and 2 bases at J, with 11 bases in the middle. This CDR3 is CASSYGRTTDTQYF. In nucleotides, the CDR3 is TGTGCCAGCAGTTACGGGAGAACCACAGATACGCAGTATTTT. The whole variable domain, remainder taken from reference TRBV2 and TRBJ2-3, is EPEVTQTPSHQVTQMGQEVILRCVPISNHLYFYWYRQILGQKVEFLVSFYNNEISEKSEIFDDQFSVERPDGSNFTLKIRSTKLEDSAMYFCASSYGRTTDTQYFGPGTRLTVL.

The chain uses TRBV27 and TRBJ2-1; 7 positions agree with TRBD2. From germline, CDR1 is MNHEY and CDR2 SMNVEV (reference sequence). The V and J ends lost 5 bases and 8 bases, in that order; junction bases with no gene match: 12. There are 15 residues in the CDR3. The CDR3 reads CASSIGMGGLDEQFF. In DNA form, the CDR3 reads TGTGCCAGCAGTATAGGGATGGGAGGGTTGGATGAGCAGTTCTTC.

This chain connects TRBV9 to TRBJ2-3; D is uncertain. The germline V gene has CDR1 SGDLS and CDR2 YYNGEE. V was clipped by 0 bases and J by 4 bases, with 6 bases between them. The CDR3 runs to 13 residues. CDR3 in amino acids: CASSVGKADTQYF. The CDR3 bases are TGTGCCAGCAGCGTAGGAAAGGCAGATACGCAGTATTTT.

The chain employs TRBV9 and TRBJ2-7, with 8 bases fitting TRBD2. The CDR3 totals 15 residues. Germline CDR1 is SGDLS and CDR2 is YYNGEE. J lost 4 bases, V lost 4 bases, and 10 bases had no gene match. The CDR3 spells CASSSRDGGVYEQYF. The CDR3 nucleotides are TGTGCCAGCAGCTCCCGGGACGGGGGGGTTTACGAGCAGTACTTC.

The rearrangement links TRBV6-5 to TRBJ1-1; D possibly corresponds to TRBD1 (6 bases). This CDR3 region has 14 residues. CDR1 is MNHEY and CDR2 is SVGAGI in the germline V gene. The V end was cut by 2 bases, the J end by 0 bases, with 7 bases between. This CDR3 is CASSYGGLNTEAFF. The CDR3 DNA sequence: TGTGCCAGCAGTTACGGGGGGCTGAACACTGAAGCTTTCTTT.

This clone is a singleton in its sample. The chain is built from TRBV4-3 and TRBJ1-2, with D maybe TRBD1 (6 bases). CDR1 is LGHNA and CDR2 is YSLEER in the germline V gene. With 4 bases removed from V and 6 bases from J, the gap between germline ends came to 24 bases. The CDR3 extends over 17 amino acids. The CDR3 is CASSLLTHETGIHGYTF. CDR3 DNA sequence: TGCGCCAGCAGCCTGCTCACACATGAAACAGGGATTCATGGCTACACCTTC.

The chain couples TRBV19 to TRBJ1-4; weak D call: TRBD1 (5 bases). The CDR3 runs 15 residues. The germline CDR1 and CDR2 sequences are LNHDA and SQIVND (reference sequence). V was cut by 4 bases and J by 5 bases, with 14 bases left in between. In DNA form, the CDR3 reads TGTGCCAGTAGTACCCGAGGCGGGGGGAATGAAAAACTGTTTTTT. Translating gives CASSTRGGGNEKLFF. Together with reference TRBV19 and TRBJ1-4, the CDR3 gives the full variable domain: DGGITQSPKYLFRKEGQNVTLSCEQNLNHDAMYWYRQDPGQGLRLIYYSQIVNDFQKGDIAEGYSVSREKKESFPLTVTSAQKNPTAFYLCASSTRGGGNEKLFFGSGTQLSVL.

This rearrangement joins TRBV11-2 to TRBJ2-3; D is tentatively TRBD1 or TRBD2 (5 bases each). Between the trimmed V and J ends, which lost 5 bases and 1 base, there was a span of 16 bases. Germline assignment: CDR1 SGHAT and CDR2 FQNNGV. This CDR3 is 16 amino acids long. The CDR3 nucleotides are TGTGCCAGCAGCCAAATTCTTGGGGGAGGCACAGATACGCAGTATTTT. Translating gives CASSQILGGGTDTQYF.